This T cell receptor beta chain derives from a study of ipilimumab plus nivolumab after autologous stem cell transplantation. Ipilimumab, 1 mg/kg, started 14 to 28 days after autologous transplant. In its sample, this clone was seen a few times. The CDR3 loop spans 13 amino acids. In germline, CDR1 is MNHNS, CDR2 SASEGT. V dropped 3 bases and J dropped 2 bases, with 8 bases sitting between them. The data were produced by immunoSEQ multiplex PCR, yet TCRdb's version contains in-frame clones alone and is incomplete. The profile shows around 15,000 clones, about 86% of them singletons. The sample here was PBMCs, taken in a trial of ipilimumab plus nivolumab as post-transplant consolidation. The genes are TRBV6-1 and TRBJ2-7; D is perhaps TRBD1 (5 bases). This receptor was obtained from a male donor with diffuse large B-cell lymphoma. Here the CDR3 DNA reads TGTGCCAGCAGTGACAGGGTAACCTACGAGCAGTACTTC. Protein sequence: CASSDRVTYEQYF.